These 23 T cell receptor beta chains were sequenced from one sample in a study of spatial heterogeneity in lung cancer. What these receptors recognize is not known. TCRdb reanalysed the 5' RACE reads using MiXCR and keeps one entry per CDR3 protein. In the table there are 17,000 or so distinct CDR3 sequences, 7% to 8% of which are singletons. Time point of the sample: sample taken at primary tumor resection. General study results and limits: Expanded intratumoral alpha and beta TCR counts tracked tumor mutation counts.

The material sequenced was lung tumor tissue, taken at surgery. Receptor source: a female donor with early-stage non-small cell lung cancer.

This clonotype appeared a few times. The chain employs TRBV7-8 and TRBJ1-1; no clear D. V lost 3 bases, J lost 1 base, and 15 bases lay in between. The CDR3 has 16 amino acids. Germline lookup yields CDR1 SGHVS and CDR2 FQNEAQ. In DNA, the CDR3 is TGTGCCAGCAGCTTTACTACACGTAATGAGAACACTGAAGCTTTCTTT. This encodes CASSFTTRNENTEAFF.

In its sample, this clonotype was seen many times. The V call is TRBV11-3, the J call TRBJ2-1; D not certain. The germline CDR1 and CDR2 sequences are SGHNT and YENEEA. The CDR3 has 13 amino acids. Trimming left V 5 bases short and J 10 bases short, with 15 bases between. Here the CDR3 reads CASSPEGRGEQFF. CDR3 sequence (DNA): TGTGCCAGCAGCCCTGAAGGCCGTGGGGAGCAGTTCTTC.

This chain links TRBV7-6 with TRBJ2-6; the D is unclear. V dropped 1 base and J dropped 1 base, with 8 bases sitting between them. Looked up from germline, CDR1 is SGHVS and CDR2 is FNYEAQ. The CDR3 contains 16 residues. The CDR3 bases are TGTGCCAGCAGCTTAGGGGGTATTTCTGGGGCCAACGTCCTGACTTTC. Its protein is CASSLGGISGANVLTF.

This clonotype was recorded at least ten times. This chain links TRBV24-1 with TRBJ2-3; D is perhaps TRBD1 (5 bases). V was clipped by 6 bases and J by 2 bases, with 14 bases between them. The V gene's germline CDR1 is KGHDR and CDR2 SFDVKD. The CDR3 length is 15 residues. The CDR3 nucleotides read TGTGCCACCAGTCCTCAGGGAATTGCCACAGATACGCAGTATTTT. Translation gives CATSPQGIATDTQYF.

This clonotype was recorded many times. V and J are TRBV28 and TRBJ1-1; D ambiguous. CDR3 length: 12 residues. The germline CDR1 and CDR2 sequences are MDHEN and SYDVKM. The V end was cut by 6 bases, the J end by 2 bases, with 7 bases between. The CDR3 region is CASSLSNTEAFF. The DNA of the CDR3 is TGTGCCAGCAGCCTCTCTAACACTGAAGCTTTCTTT.

This clonotype has a handful of counts. The CDR3 DNA reads TGCGCCAGCAGCTTGGACACCAGGAACACTGAAGCTTTCTTT. It specifies CASSLDTRNTEAFF. This rearrangement joins TRBV5-1 to TRBJ1-1; D is unclear. The CDR3 is 14 residues long. The V gene lost 0 bases and the J gene lost 1 base, with 7 bases spanning the gap. Per the germline V gene, CDR1 is SGHRS and CDR2 is YFSETQ.

CDR3 sequence reads: CASRQGALGEAFF. CDR3 nucleotide sequence: TGTGCCAGCAGACAGGGGGCGCTTGGTGAAGCTTTCTTT. V is TRBV25-1 and J is TRBJ1-1; 9 bases map to TRBD1. The CDR3 covers 13 residues. Germline CDR1 and CDR2: MGHDK and SYGVNS. Trimming at V came to 6 bases and at J to 7 bases, leaving 6 bases not matched to a gene.

This clonotype is categorized as medium-sized (0.01 to 0.1%). The chain uses TRBV12-5 and TRBJ2-3, with TRBD2 identical over 8 bases. The ends lost 1 base at V and 4 bases at J; junction bases unmatched: 10. Germline lookup yields CDR1 LGHNT and CDR2 FRNRAP. There are 17 residues in the CDR3. CDR3 protein: CASGLARGGRGADTQYF. In nucleotides, the CDR3 is TGTGCTAGTGGTTTGGCTCGGGGGGGTAGGGGCGCAGATACGCAGTATTTT.

This clonotype was seen a few times. V usage is TRBV7-3 and J usage is TRBJ1-1, with a weak D call TRBD1 (5 bases). The CDR3 extends over 15 amino acids. V was shortened by 5 bases and J by 3 bases, with 16 bases between the two germline ends. The germline CDR1 and CDR2 sequences are SGHTA and FQGTGA. CDR3 protein: CASSRRAGSDTEAFF. The CDR3 DNA sequence: TGTGCCAGCAGCCGGAGGGCAGGGAGTGACACTGAAGCTTTCTTT. Full variable domain (missing parts from reference TRBV7-3 and TRBJ1-1): GAGVSQTPSNKVTEKGKYVELRCDPISGHTALYWYRQSLGQGPEFLIYFQGTGAADDSGLPNDRFFAVRPEGSVSTLKIQRTERGDSAVYLCASSRRAGSDTEAFFGQGTRLTVV.

This clonotype was detected many times. The chain recombines TRBV2 with TRBJ1-6; 7 nucleotides agree with TRBD1. The CDR3 spans 15 residues. Unmatched junction bases numbered 10, after V lost 5 bases and J lost 9 bases. CDR1 is SNHLY and CDR2 is FYNNEI in the germline V gene. CDR3 sequence reads: CASSPDRAMVSPLHF. The CDR3 DNA reads as TGTGCCAGCAGTCCCGACAGGGCTATGGTTTCACCCCTCCACTTT.

Many counts were recorded for this clonotype. The V and J genes are TRBV4-1 and TRBJ2-1; D assignment may be TRBD1 or TRBD2 (5 bases each). This CDR3 spans 15 amino acids. Germline CDR1 reads MGHRA; CDR2 reads YSYEKL. Trimming shortened V by 1 base and J by 4 bases, and 11 bases separated the two germline ends. The DNA of the CDR3 is TGCGCCAGCAGCCAAGTCTCGGGGCGATACAATGAGCAGTTCTTC. Translating it yields CASSQVSGRYNEQFF.

This clonotype came up a few times. The CDR3 region is CASSPRTGDNYGYTF. CDR3 sequence (DNA): TGTGCCAGCAGTCCACGGACAGGGGATAACTATGGCTACACCTTC. The gene calls are TRBV12-3 or TRBV12-4 and TRBJ1-2, with 9 nucleotides matching TRBD1. This CDR3 is built from 15 residues. Trimming at V came to 5 bases and at J to 1 base, leaving 5 bases not matched to a gene.

This clonotype was seen at least ten times. The chain links TRBV4-2 to TRBJ1-1, with TRBD1 matching over 8 bases. CDR1 and CDR2 from the germline V gene are LGHNA and YNFKEQ. The CDR3 extends over 15 amino acids. Unmatched junction bases numbered 4, after V lost 2 bases and J lost 2 bases. Here the CDR3 DNA reads TGTGCCAGCAGCCAACCCGGACAGGGCAACACTGAAGCTTTCTTT. It translates to CASSQPGQGNTEAFF.

In its sample, this clonotype was seen a few times. This chain connects TRBV6-5 to TRBJ2-5; D is uncertain. The CDR3 is made up of 16 amino acids. From germline, CDR1 is MNHEY and CDR2 SVGAGI. The V and J ends lost 2 bases and 2 bases respectively, with 15 bases between them. In nucleotides, the CDR3 is TGTGCCAGCAGTTACGTCCAGGCGGCGGAACAAGAGACCCAGTACTTC. Encoded protein: CASSYVQAAEQETQYF.

The chain couples TRBV29-1 to TRBJ2-2, with D perhaps TRBD2 (6 bases). Germline-derived CDR1 and CDR2 are SQVTM and ANQGSEA. This CDR3 region has 14 residues. Trimming stripped 8 bases from V and 1 base from J, with 14 bases between. This CDR3 reads CSTSGGMNTGELFF. The CDR3, as DNA: TGCAGCACCTCTGGGGGGATGAACACCGGGGAGCTGTTTTTT.

This clonotype was detected ten times or more. The gene calls are TRBV12-3 or TRBV12-4 and TRBJ1-1; D is perhaps TRBD1 (5 bases). The CDR3 is made up of 16 amino acids. V shed 5 bases and J shed 1 base, with 17 bases lying between them. This CDR3 is CASSPTGRRRNTEAFF. DNA of the CDR3: TGTGCCAGCAGTCCAACGGGACGGAGAAGGAACACTGAAGCTTTCTTT.

By share of the sample, this clonotype is medium-sized. J is TRBJ1-1 and V is TRBV20-1; 7 nucleotides line up with TRBD1. V lost 1 base to trimming and J lost 3 bases; unmatched junction nucleotides: 8. CDR3 length equals 15 residues. Germline assignment: CDR1 DFQATT and CDR2 SNEGSKA (reference sequence). The CDR3 coding sequence is TGCAGTGCTAGAGTTCGCGGCAGGGGGGACACTGAAGCTTTCTTT. Translated: CSARVRGRGDTEAFF.

This clonotype came up many times. V gene TRBV7-2 combines with J gene TRBJ2-3; 7 bases align to TRBD2. This CDR3 region has 15 residues. J gave up 1 base and V 3 bases, and 4 bases lay outside the gene matches. Per the germline V gene, CDR1 is SGHTA and CDR2 is FQGNSA. The CDR3 DNA reads as TGTGCCAGCAGCTTGGGGGGGTTACGCACAGATACGCAGTATTTT. Protein: CASSLGGLRTDTQYF.

Only a few counts were recorded for this clonotype. The V call is TRBV2, the J call TRBJ2-7; D is unclear. CDR3 size: 14 residues. The germline V gene has CDR1 SNHLY and CDR2 FYNNEI. V shed 1 base and J shed 4 bases, with 11 bases lying between them. The CDR3 DNA sequence: TGTGCCAGCAGTGAAGGGACCGGCCTTTACGAGCAGTACTTC. This codes for CASSEGTGLYEQYF.

This clonotype has at least ten counts. The chain combines TRBV19 with TRBJ2-7, with no clear D. The V and J ends lost 4 bases and 2 bases respectively, with 9 bases between them. Per germline, CDR1 LNHDA and CDR2 SQIVND (reference sequence). This CDR3 region has 13 residues. The CDR3 nucleotides are TGTGCCAGTAGTAGGTCTATCCCCTACGAGCAGTACTTC. Translating it yields CASSRSIPYEQYF.

In this sample, this clonotype turned up many times. The chain is built from TRBV5-1 and TRBJ2-1, with 13 bases that match TRBD2. In germline, CDR1 is SGHRS, CDR2 YFSETQ. With V trimmed by 3 bases and J by 8 bases, 5 bases remained unmatched. CDR3 size: 15 residues. CDR3 in DNA: TGCGCCAGCAGCTGGGGACTAGCGGGGACCCATGAGCAGTTCTTC. Residues: CASSWGLAGTHEQFF.

By share, this clonotype ranks as medium-sized. The chain couples TRBV2 to TRBJ2-5; D ambiguous. This CDR3 is 16 amino acids long. Trimming cost V 3 bases and J 4 bases, with 18 bases left between them. Germline V gene lookup returns CDR1 SNHLY and CDR2 FYNNEI. This CDR3 is CASSDESLLESETQYF. In DNA, the CDR3 is TGTGCCAGCAGTGATGAGAGCCTCCTGGAGTCAGAGACCCAGTACTTC.

There are many counts of this clonotype. The genes are TRBV6-6 and TRBJ2-7, with 9 positions matching TRBD2. Germline assignment: CDR1 MNHNY and CDR2 SVGAGI (reference sequence). Trimming cost V 7 bases and J 2 bases; bases outside gene matches: 6. This CDR3 contains 14 residues. CDR3 residues: CASTLSGGPYEQYF. As DNA, the CDR3 is TGTGCCAGCACTCTTAGCGGGGGCCCCTACGAGCAGTACTTC.